The 32 T cell receptor beta chains listed next were all sequenced from one sample in a study of PD-1 blockade in classical Hodgkin lymphoma. Time point here: cycle 4 day 1 (C4D1), after less than 7 weeks of nivolumab. Autologous stem cell transplantation was followed by relapse in every patient, and brentuximab vedotin exposure varied. Measured with immunoSEQ multiplex PCR; TCRdb has only the in-frame clones, and not every one. This table holds tens of thousands of clones, about 80% found once. The sequencing used peripheral blood mononuclear cells (PBMCs), collected before the fourth cycle of nivolumab. The receptors derive from a human donor with classical Hodgkin lymphoma.

The chain couples TRBV19 to TRBJ1-1; no clear D gene. The germline V and J ends were trimmed by 5 bases and 5 bases, with 12 bases remaining between them. The CDR3 covers 13 residues. The germline CDR1 and CDR2 sequences are LNHDA and SQIVND (reference sequence). The chain's CDR3 is CASSWATWTEAFF. The CDR3 region has the DNA TGTGCCAGTAGTTGGGCGACATGGACTGAAGCTTTCTTT.

The chain recombines TRBV30 with TRBJ1-5; D not certain. The V and J ends lost 4 bases and 3 bases respectively, with 10 bases between them. CDR3 size: 13 residues. Germline lookup yields CDR1 GTSNPN and CDR2 SVGIG (reference sequence). Here the CDR3 reads CAWNPLVNQPQHF. The DNA for the CDR3 is TGTGCCTGGAATCCCCTGGTCAATCAGCCCCAGCATTTT.

This sequence joins TRBV30 and TRBJ1-1; D gene unclear. CDR1 and CDR2 (germline): GTSNPN, SVGIG (reference sequence). This CDR3 has 14 amino acids. Trimming pared 4 bases from V and 0 bases from J, leaving 12 bases between. The chain's CDR3 is CAWNQAAMNTEAFF. The DNA of the CDR3 is TGTGCCTGGAATCAGGCAGCTATGAACACTGAAGCTTTCTTT. Full variable domain (remainder filled in from reference TRBV30 and TRBJ1-1): SQTIHQWPATLVQPVGSPLSLECTVEGTSNPNLYWYRQAAGRGLQLLFYSVGIGQISSEVPQNLSASRPQDRQFILSSKKLLLSDSGFYLCAWNQAAMNTEAFFGQGTRLTVV.

V is TRBV28 and J is TRBJ1-1, with D possibly TRBD1 on 6 matching bases. This CDR3 is 14 amino acids long. V lost 3 bases to trimming and J lost 2 bases, with 10 bases between them. The germline V gene has CDR1 MDHEN and CDR2 SYDVKM. DNA of the CDR3: TGTGCCAGCAGTTTTTTCGGGGGCAACACTGAAGCTTTCTTT. Translating gives CASSFFGGNTEAFF. The whole variable domain, remainder taken from reference TRBV28 and TRBJ1-1, is DVKVTQSSRYLVKRTGEKVFLECVQDMDHENMFWYRQDPGLGLRLIYFSYDVKMKEKGDIPEGYSVSREKKERFSLILESASTNQTSMYLCASSFFGGNTEAFFGQGTRLTVV.

The J gene is TRBJ1-5, the V gene TRBV4-2; no reliable D call. This CDR3 has 15 amino acids. The ends were cut back, 1 base at V and 7 bases at J, with 14 bases in the middle. Germline V lookup: CDR1 LGHNA, CDR2 YNFKEQ. The CDR3 nucleotides are TGTGCCAGCAGCCAAGGGATGGGGTCGGGCCAGCCCCAGCATTTT. Translated: CASSQGMGSGQPQHF.

In this sample, this clone turned up a few times. The chain joins TRBV28 to TRBJ1-1; D is undetermined. The CDR3 runs 13 residues. The germline CDR1 and CDR2 sequences are MDHEN and SYDVKM. V was trimmed by 6 bases and J by 3 bases, leaving 11 bases between them. CDR3 sequence: CASSNRWDTEAFF. The CDR3 region has the DNA TGTGCCAGCAGCAACAGATGGGACACTGAAGCTTTCTTT.

The V and J genes are TRBV30 and TRBJ1-2, with 7 bases lining up with TRBD1. The length of the CDR3 is 15 residues. V lost 3 bases, J lost 3 bases, and 10 bases stayed unmatched. Germline assignment: CDR1 GTSNPN and CDR2 SVGIG (reference sequence). CDR3 coding DNA: TGTGCCTGGAGACAATCCCAGGGGGGGGACTATGGCTACACCTTC. It codes for CAWRQSQGGDYGYTF.

The genes are TRBV9 and TRBJ1-1; D call uncertain. The CDR3 has 12 residues. Trimming removed 0 bases from V and 7 bases from J, with 7 bases in between. Germline V gene sequence: CDR1 SGDLS, CDR2 YYNGEE. The CDR3 DNA sequence: TGTGCCAGCAGCGTAGTGGATGGTGAAGCTTTCTTT. This codes for CASSVVDGEAFF.

The rearrangement joins TRBV15 to TRBJ2-5, with D maybe TRBD2 (5 bases). With 0 bases removed from V and 2 bases from J, the gap between germline ends came to 10 bases. The CDR3 has 15 amino acids. Germline V CDR1 and CDR2: LNHNV, YYDKDF (reference sequence). This CDR3 reads CATSRDPGKQETQYF. In DNA form, the CDR3 reads TGTGCCACCAGCAGAGATCCGGGGAAACAAGAGACCCAGTACTTC.

This sequence joins TRBV13 and TRBJ1-3; D uncertain. Trimming took 2 bases from V and 0 from J, leaving 20 bases between them. The germline CDR1 and CDR2 sequences are PRHDT and FYEKMQ (reference sequence). CDR3 length: 19 residues. This chain's CDR3 is CASSLYGLRPFSSGNTIYF. The CDR3 nucleotides are TGTGCCAGCAGCTTATATGGACTGCGGCCCTTCAGCTCTGGAAACACCATATATTTT.

The rearrangement joins TRBV25-1 to TRBJ1-1; unclear D gene. V was trimmed by 6 bases and J by 0 bases, leaving 8 bases between them. In germline, CDR1 is MGHDK, CDR2 SYGVNS. The CDR3 has 13 amino acids. The CDR3 loop reads CASRYGMNTEAFF. For the CDR3, the DNA is TGTGCCAGCAGGTACGGGATGAACACTGAAGCTTTCTTT.

The chain joins TRBV30 to TRBJ2-3; no firm D call. In germline, CDR1 is GTSNPN, CDR2 SVGIG (reference sequence). The V and J ends lost 1 base and 2 bases respectively, with 10 bases between them. This CDR3 has 14 amino acids. The CDR3 region is CAWSAKEATDTQYF. CDR3 nucleotides: TGTGCCTGGAGTGCGAAGGAAGCCACAGATACGCAGTATTTT.

The chain combines TRBV5-1 with TRBJ2-1; TRBD2 matches 13 bases. Germline V gives CDR1 SGHRS, CDR2 YFSETQ. This CDR3 has 16 residues. V trimming: 4 bases; J trimming: 8 bases; junction bases outside the gene matches: 9. The CDR3 reads CASSIRGTSGTDEQFF. The CDR3 coding sequence is TGCGCCAGCAGCATCCGGGGGACTAGCGGGACCGATGAGCAGTTCTTC.

This clone was counted between two and nine times. The rearrangement joins TRBV5-6 to TRBJ1-6, with D maybe TRBD1 (5 bases). Germline values: CDR1 SGHDT, CDR2 YYEEEE. The V gene lost 3 bases and the J gene lost 14 bases, with 18 bases spanning the gap. This CDR3 comprises 14 residues. The CDR3 nucleotides read TGTGCCAGCAGCTCCGCCTCCGGGGACCTCACCCTCCACTTT. It encodes CASSSASGDLTLHF.

The chain joins TRBV27 to TRBJ2-2; D possibly matches TRBD1 or TRBD2 (6 bases each). From germline, CDR1 is MNHEY and CDR2 SMNVEV (reference sequence). Trimming left V 1 base short and J 3 bases short, with 15 bases between. CDR3 length: 17 amino acids. In DNA, the CDR3 is TGTGCCAGCAGTTTATATTCCAGGGGAGGTGACACCGGGGAGCTGTTTTTT. Its protein is CASSLYSRGGDTGELFF.

This sequence joins TRBV18 and TRBJ1-4; D not resolved. Germline V gene data show CDR1 as KGHSH and CDR2 as LQKENI. V was shortened by 2 bases and J by 3 bases, with 7 bases between the two germline ends. The CDR3 totals 14 residues. CDR3 protein: CASSPTEPNEKLFF. In DNA, the CDR3 is TGTGCCAGCTCACCAACGGAGCCTAATGAAAAACTGTTTTTT.

This chain links TRBV7-2 with TRBJ2-1; TRBD2 aligns across 10 bases. Germline lookup yields CDR1 SGHTA and CDR2 FQGNSA. With 0 bases clipped from V and 8 bases from J, the junction kept 10 bases outside the gene matches. This CDR3 spans 17 amino acids. The CDR3 DNA is TGTGCCAGCAGCTTAGCGCCTTTAAGCGGGGGGGGCTATGAGCAGTTCTTC. Protein product: CASSLAPLSGGGYEQFF. The full variable domain, with the rest looked up from reference TRBV7-2 and TRBJ2-1, is GAGVSQSPSNKVTEKGKDVELRCDPISGHTALYWYRQSLGQGLEFLIYFQGNSAPDKSGLPSDRFSAERTGGSVSTLTIQRTQQEDSAVYLCASSLAPLSGGGYEQFFGPGTRLTVL.

This chain uses TRBV7-9 with TRBJ2-7, with 8 nucleotides matching TRBD2. The CDR3 spans 15 residues. CDR1 SEHNR and CDR2 FQNEAQ come from the germline V gene (reference sequence). Trimming at V came to 3 bases and at J to 4 bases, leaving 8 bases not matched to a gene. The CDR3 reads CASSLGGGREYEQYF. Written as DNA, the CDR3 is TGTGCCAGCAGCTTGGGCGGGGGGCGCGAATACGAGCAGTACTTC.

The rearrangement uses TRBV28 and TRBJ1-2, with 8 bases fitting TRBD1. The trim removed 6 bases at V and 8 bases at J, leaving 5 bases unmatched. This CDR3 has 12 amino acids. Germline V lookup: CDR1 MDHEN, CDR2 SYDVKM. CDR3 region: CASRDRALGYTF. For the CDR3, the DNA is TGTGCCAGCAGGGACAGGGCCCTCGGCTACACCTTC.

The gene calls are TRBV14 and TRBJ2-5, with 10 positions matching TRBD2. Unmatched junction bases numbered 6, after V lost 0 bases and J lost 5 bases. The CDR3 runs to 16 residues. Germline lookup yields CDR1 SGHDN and CDR2 FVKESK. The CDR3 nucleotides read TGTGCCAGCAGCCAAGACCGCACTAGCGGGATCGAGACCCAGTACTTC. This translates into CASSQDRTSGIETQYF.

The chain recombines TRBV28 with TRBJ2-2; tentatively, D is TRBD2 (5 bases). The V gene lost 5 bases and the J gene lost 8 bases, with 18 bases spanning the gap. Germline V gene sequence: CDR1 MDHEN, CDR2 SYDVKM. This CDR3 has 15 amino acids. CDR3 coding DNA: TGTGCCAGCAGTCCGCCCCTTACTAGTTTAGGGGAGCTGTTTTTT. It specifies CASSPPLTSLGELFF.

The V gene is TRBV11-3, the J gene TRBJ2-7, with no clear D. CDR3 length equals 14 residues. Germline V lookup: CDR1 SGHNT, CDR2 YENEEA. The V end lost 0 bases, the J end lost 0 bases, and 6 bases lay between the germline ends. CDR3 protein: CASSLDMLSYEQYF. CDR3 DNA sequence: TGTGCCAGCAGCTTAGACATGCTCTCCTACGAGCAGTACTTC.

The rearrangement links TRBV5-6 to TRBJ1-2; maybe TRBD1 (5 bases). Germline loops: CDR1 SGHDT, CDR2 YYEEEE. V was clipped by 1 base and J by 6 bases, with 10 bases between them. This CDR3 is 13 amino acids long. CDR3 in DNA: TGTGCCAGCAGCTTGTATAGGGGTGATGGCTACACCTTC. Its protein product is CASSLYRGDGYTF.

The V and J genes are TRBV7-9 and TRBJ1-2; D unclear. CDR3 length: 12 amino acids. Trimming shortened V by 6 bases and J by 8 bases, and 13 bases separated the two germline ends. Looked up from germline, CDR1 is SEHNR and CDR2 is FQNEAQ (reference sequence). CDR3 in DNA: TGTGCCAGCAGGAGGTCCGGTGGCGGCTACACCTTC. Its translation: CASRRSGGGYTF.

This chain links TRBV5-1 with TRBJ2-2; D is undetermined. The germline V gene encodes CDR1 SGHRS and CDR2 YFSETQ. CDR3 length equals 13 residues. V dropped 4 bases and J dropped 5 bases, with 9 bases sitting between them. The CDR3 nucleotides read TGCGCCAGCAGCCCGCGATTGACCGGGGAGCTGTTTTTT. It is translated as CASSPRLTGELFF.

The rearrangement joins TRBV7-6 to TRBJ2-2, with TRBD2 as a possible D gene (6 bases). The CDR3 sequence is 16 residues long. Trimming left V 5 bases short and J 6 bases short, with 19 bases between. Germline CDR1 is SGHVS and CDR2 is FNYEAQ. The chain's CDR3 is CASSGLSGKMAGELFF. The CDR3 region has the DNA TGTGCCAGCAGCGGACTAAGCGGAAAGATGGCCGGGGAGCTGTTTTTT.

The chain couples TRBV18 to TRBJ2-7, with 8 bases aligning to TRBD2. The CDR3 is made up of 16 amino acids. The V and J ends lost 3 bases and 2 bases, in that order; junction bases with no gene match: 9. Germline lookup yields CDR1 KGHSH and CDR2 LQKENI. The CDR3 loop is CASSPAGVAGTYEQYF. The CDR3 bases are TGTGCCAGCTCACCCGCCGGGGTAGCGGGAACCTACGAGCAGTACTTC.

This clone has a single count. The chain couples TRBV5-1 to TRBJ2-1; D is unresolved. Germline values: CDR1 SGHRS, CDR2 YFSETQ. The CDR3 has 14 amino acids. The V end lost 3 bases, the J end lost 6 bases, and 13 bases lay between the germline ends. The CDR3 DNA reads as TGCGCCAGCAGCTCAGAGGACGGTATCAATGAGCAGTTCTTC. It is translated as CASSSEDGINEQFF.

The chain uses TRBV27 and TRBJ2-5, with D possibly matching TRBD1 (5 bases). This CDR3 is built from 14 residues. Germline values: CDR1 MNHEY, CDR2 SMNVEV (reference sequence). Trimming cost V 3 bases and J 1 base, with 9 bases left between them. DNA for the CDR3: TGTGCCAGCAGTTTCAGGGTTGGCCAAGAGACCCAGTACTTC. It encodes CASSFRVGQETQYF.

The genes are TRBV7-2 and TRBJ2-4; 7 bases agree with TRBD2. The CDR3 runs to 16 residues. Germline CDR1 reads SGHTA; CDR2 reads FQGNSA. Unmatched junction bases numbered 10, after V lost 5 bases and J lost 3 bases. The CDR3 is CASSLTPGGSKNIQYF. The CDR3 nucleotides are TGTGCCAGCAGCCTCACGCCCGGCGGGAGCAAAAACATTCAGTACTTC. Variable domain in full (rest from reference TRBV7-2 and TRBJ2-4): GAGVSQSPSNKVTEKGKDVELRCDPISGHTALYWYRQSLGQGLEFLIYFQGNSAPDKSGLPSDRFSAERTGGSVSTLTIQRTQQEDSAVYLCASSLTPGGSKNIQYFGAGTRLSVL.

V usage is TRBV6-5 and J usage is TRBJ2-7; D gene unclear. Per the germline V gene, CDR1 is MNHEY and CDR2 is SVGAGI. The length of the CDR3 is 14 residues. Trimming removed 2 bases from V and 4 bases from J, with 12 bases in between. The CDR3 sequence is CASSYAEDGYEQYF. CDR3 coding DNA: TGTGCCAGCAGTTACGCGGAAGACGGGTACGAGCAGTACTTC.

The chain couples TRBV6-5 to TRBJ1-5, with D perhaps matching TRBD1 (5 bases). The V gene lost 7 bases and the J gene lost 7 bases, with 17 bases spanning the gap. Germline lookup yields CDR1 MNHEY and CDR2 SVGAGI. The CDR3 has 14 residues. CDR3 bases: TGTGCCAGCACCCAGGGTGGGGCCGGACAGCCCCAGCATTTT. It yields the protein CASTQGGAGQPQHF.